This TCR beta chain comes out of a study of identical twins. Trimming left V 5 bases short and J 4 bases short, with 18 bases between. The CDR3 is 15 residues long. TCRdb reprocessed the 5' RACE reads via MiXCR and lists one record per CDR3 protein. The sample has 700,000 or so distinct CDR3 sequences, less than 10% seen once. This clonotype was observed a few times. A further study also used this sample, focusing on yellow fever vaccine responses in identical twins.

What was sequenced was PBMCs. This chain joins TRBV12-3 or TRBV12-4 and TRBJ2-7, with D perhaps matching TRBD1 or TRBD2 (6 bases each). This TCR was sampled from a woman aged 18-29 years in good health. Here the CDR3 DNA reads TGTGCCAGCAGTCCCCGGGGGCGGGCGGATTACGAGCAGTACTTC. It yields the protein CASSPRGRADYEQYF.